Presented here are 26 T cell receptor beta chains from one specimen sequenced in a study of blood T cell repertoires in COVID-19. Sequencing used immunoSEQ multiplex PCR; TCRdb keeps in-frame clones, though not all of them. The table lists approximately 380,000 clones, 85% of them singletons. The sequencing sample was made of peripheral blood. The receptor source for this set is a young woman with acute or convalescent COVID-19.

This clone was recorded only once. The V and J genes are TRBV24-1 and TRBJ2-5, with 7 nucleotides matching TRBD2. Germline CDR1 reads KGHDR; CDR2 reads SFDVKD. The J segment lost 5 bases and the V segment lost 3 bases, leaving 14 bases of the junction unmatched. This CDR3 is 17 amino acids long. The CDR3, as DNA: TGTGCCACCAGTGATGGGGGACGGACCTCCGGGGGGGAGACCCAGTACTTC. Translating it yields CATSDGGRTSGGETQYF.

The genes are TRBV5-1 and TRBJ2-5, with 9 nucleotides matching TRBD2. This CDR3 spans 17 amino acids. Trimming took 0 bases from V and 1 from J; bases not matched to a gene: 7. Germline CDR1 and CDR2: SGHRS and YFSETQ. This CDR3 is CASSLGPSGVSQETQYF. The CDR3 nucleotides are TGCGCCAGCAGCTTGGGCCCTAGCGGGGTATCCCAAGAGACCCAGTACTTC.

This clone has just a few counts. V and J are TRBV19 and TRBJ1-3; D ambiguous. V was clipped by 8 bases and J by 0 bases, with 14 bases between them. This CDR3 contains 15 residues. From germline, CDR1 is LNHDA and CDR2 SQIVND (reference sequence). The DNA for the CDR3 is TGTGCCAGTCAACGTCCACATACCTCTGGAAACACCATATATTTT. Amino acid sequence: CASQRPHTSGNTIYF.

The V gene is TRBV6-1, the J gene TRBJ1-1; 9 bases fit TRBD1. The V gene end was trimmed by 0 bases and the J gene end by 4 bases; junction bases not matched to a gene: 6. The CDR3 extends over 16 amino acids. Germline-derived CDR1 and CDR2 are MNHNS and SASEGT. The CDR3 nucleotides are TGTGCCAGCAGTGAAGCCGGGACAGGGTGGGGCACTGAAGCTTTCTTT. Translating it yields CASSEAGTGWGTEAFF.

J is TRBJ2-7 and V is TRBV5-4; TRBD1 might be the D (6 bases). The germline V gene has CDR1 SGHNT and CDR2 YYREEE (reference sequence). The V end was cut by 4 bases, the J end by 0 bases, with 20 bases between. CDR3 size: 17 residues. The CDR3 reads CASSRSRGSDSSYEQYF. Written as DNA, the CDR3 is TGTGCCAGCAGCCGCTCTAGGGGATCGGACAGCTCCTACGAGCAGTACTTC.

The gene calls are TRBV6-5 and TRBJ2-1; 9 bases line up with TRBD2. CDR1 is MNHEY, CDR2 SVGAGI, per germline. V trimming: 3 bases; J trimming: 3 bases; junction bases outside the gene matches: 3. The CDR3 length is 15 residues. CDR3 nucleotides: TGTGCCAGCAGTTATATGACTAGCGGCTACAATGAGCAGTTCTTC. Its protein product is CASSYMTSGYNEQFF.

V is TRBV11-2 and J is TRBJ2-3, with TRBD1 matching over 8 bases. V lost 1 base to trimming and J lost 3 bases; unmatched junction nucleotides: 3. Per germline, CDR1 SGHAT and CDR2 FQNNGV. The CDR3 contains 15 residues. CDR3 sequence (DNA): TGTGCCAGCAGCTTAGGGGGGACAGGTACAGATACGCAGTATTTT. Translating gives CASSLGGTGTDTQYF.

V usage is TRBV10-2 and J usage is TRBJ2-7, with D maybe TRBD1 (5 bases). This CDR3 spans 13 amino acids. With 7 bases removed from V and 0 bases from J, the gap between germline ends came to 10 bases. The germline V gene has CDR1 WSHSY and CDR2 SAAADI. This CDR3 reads CASTDRLSYEQYF. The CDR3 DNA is TGCGCCAGCACAGACAGACTCTCCTACGAGCAGTACTTC.

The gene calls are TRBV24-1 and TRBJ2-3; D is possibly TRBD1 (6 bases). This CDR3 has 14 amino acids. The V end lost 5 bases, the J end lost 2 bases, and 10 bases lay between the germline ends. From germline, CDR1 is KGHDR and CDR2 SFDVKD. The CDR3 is CATSGGTTTDTQYF. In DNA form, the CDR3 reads TGTGCCACCAGTGGGGGGACAACCACAGATACGCAGTATTTT.

In DNA, the CDR3 is TGTGCCAGCAGCGCCCAGGGGGCTGGAAACACCATATATTTT. Protein sequence: CASSAQGAGNTIYF. This chain connects TRBV2 to TRBJ1-3; 7 bases agree with TRBD1. J was trimmed by 2 bases and V by 6 bases; bases with no gene match: 4. The germline gives CDR1 SNHLY, CDR2 FYNNEI. CDR3 size: 14 residues.

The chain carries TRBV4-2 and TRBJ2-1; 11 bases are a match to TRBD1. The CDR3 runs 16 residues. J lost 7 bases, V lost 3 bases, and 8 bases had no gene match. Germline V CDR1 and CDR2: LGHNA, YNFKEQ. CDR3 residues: CASSHLAGTGGNEQFF. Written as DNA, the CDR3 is TGTGCCAGCAGCCACCTAGCCGGGACAGGGGGAAATGAGCAGTTCTTC.

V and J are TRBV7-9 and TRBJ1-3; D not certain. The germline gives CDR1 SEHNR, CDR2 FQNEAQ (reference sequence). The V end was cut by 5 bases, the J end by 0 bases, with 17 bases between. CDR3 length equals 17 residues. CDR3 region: CASSPPRGSISGNTIYF. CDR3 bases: TGTGCCAGCAGCCCCCCTAGAGGGTCCATCTCTGGAAACACCATATATTTT.

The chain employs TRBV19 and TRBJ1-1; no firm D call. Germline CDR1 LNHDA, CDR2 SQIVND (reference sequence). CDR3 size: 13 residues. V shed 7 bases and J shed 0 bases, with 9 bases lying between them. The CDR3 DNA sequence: TGTGCCAGTACCTTTGAGCTGAACACTGAAGCTTTCTTT. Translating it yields CASTFELNTEAFF.

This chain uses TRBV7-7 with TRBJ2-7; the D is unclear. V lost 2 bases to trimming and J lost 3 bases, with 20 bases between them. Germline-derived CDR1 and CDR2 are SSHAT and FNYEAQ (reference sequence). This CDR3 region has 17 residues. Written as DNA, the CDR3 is TGTGCCAGCAGCTTATTAGCTCCCCGTCCCCTCAGCTACGAGCAGTACTTC. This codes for CASSLLAPRPLSYEQYF.

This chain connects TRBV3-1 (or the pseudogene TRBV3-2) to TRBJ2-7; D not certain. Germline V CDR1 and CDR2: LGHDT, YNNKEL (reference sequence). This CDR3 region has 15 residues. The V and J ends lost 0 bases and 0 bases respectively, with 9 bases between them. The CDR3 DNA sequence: TGTGCCAGCAGCCAAGAGGTTCGCGCCTCCTACGAGCAGTACTTC. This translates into CASSQEVRASYEQYF.

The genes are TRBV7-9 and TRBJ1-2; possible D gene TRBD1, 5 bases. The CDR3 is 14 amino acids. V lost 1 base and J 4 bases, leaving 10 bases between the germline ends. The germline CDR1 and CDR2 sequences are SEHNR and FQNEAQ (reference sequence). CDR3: CASSLGRDFYGYTF. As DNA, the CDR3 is TGTGCCAGCAGCTTAGGGCGGGACTTCTATGGCTACACCTTC.

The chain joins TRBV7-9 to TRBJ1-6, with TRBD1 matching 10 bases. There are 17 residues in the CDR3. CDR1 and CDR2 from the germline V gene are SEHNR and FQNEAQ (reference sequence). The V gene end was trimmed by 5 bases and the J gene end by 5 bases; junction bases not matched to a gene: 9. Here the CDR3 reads CASSILGQGSDNSPLHF. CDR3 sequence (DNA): TGTGCCAGCAGCATATTGGGACAGGGGTCCGATAATTCACCCCTCCACTTT. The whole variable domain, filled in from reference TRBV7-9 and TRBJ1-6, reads DTGVSQNPRHKITKRGQNVTFRCDPISEHNRLYWYRQTLGQGPEFLTYFQNEAQLEKSRLLSDRFSAERPKGSFSTLEIQRTEQGDSAMYLCASSILGQGSDNSPLHFGNGTRLTVT.

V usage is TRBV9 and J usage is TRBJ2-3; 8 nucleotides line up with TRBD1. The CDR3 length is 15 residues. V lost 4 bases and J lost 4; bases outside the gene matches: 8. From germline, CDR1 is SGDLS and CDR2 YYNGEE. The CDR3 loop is CASSIGQGGADTQYF. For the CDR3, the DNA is TGTGCCAGCAGCATTGGACAGGGAGGAGCAGATACGCAGTATTTT.

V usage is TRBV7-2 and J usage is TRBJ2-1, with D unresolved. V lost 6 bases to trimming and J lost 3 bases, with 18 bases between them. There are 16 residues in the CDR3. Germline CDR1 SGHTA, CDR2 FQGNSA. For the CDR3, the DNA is TGTGCCAGCAGTTTCAGTGGCGGAAAACACTACAATGAGCAGTTCTTC. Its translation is CASSFSGGKHYNEQFF. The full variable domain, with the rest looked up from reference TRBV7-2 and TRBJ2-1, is GAGVSQSPSNKVTEKGKDVELRCDPISGHTALYWYRQSLGQGLEFLIYFQGNSAPDKSGLPSDRFSAERTGGSVSTLTIQRTQQEDSAVYLCASSFSGGKHYNEQFFGPGTRLTVL.

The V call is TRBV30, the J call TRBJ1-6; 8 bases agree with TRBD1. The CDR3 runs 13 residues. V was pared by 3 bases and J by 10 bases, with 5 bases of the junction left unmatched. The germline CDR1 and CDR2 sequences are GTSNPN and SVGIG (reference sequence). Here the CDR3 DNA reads TGTGCCTGGAGCCCTGGGACAGGATCACCCCTCCACTTT. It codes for CAWSPGTGSPLHF.

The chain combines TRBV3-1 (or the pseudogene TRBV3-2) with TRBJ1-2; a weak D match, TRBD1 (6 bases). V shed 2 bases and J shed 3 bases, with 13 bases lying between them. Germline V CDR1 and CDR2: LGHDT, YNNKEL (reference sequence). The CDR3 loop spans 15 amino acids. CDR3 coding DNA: TGTGCCAGCAGCCAAAAGGACAGAACTTACTATGGCTACACCTTC. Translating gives CASSQKDRTYYGYTF.

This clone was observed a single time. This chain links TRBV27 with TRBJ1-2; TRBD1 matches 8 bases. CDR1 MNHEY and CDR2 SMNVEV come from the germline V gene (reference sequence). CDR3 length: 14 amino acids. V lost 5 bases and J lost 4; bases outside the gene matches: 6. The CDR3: CASSIQQGGYGYTF. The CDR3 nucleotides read TGTGCCAGCAGTATCCAACAGGGGGGCTATGGCTACACCTTC.

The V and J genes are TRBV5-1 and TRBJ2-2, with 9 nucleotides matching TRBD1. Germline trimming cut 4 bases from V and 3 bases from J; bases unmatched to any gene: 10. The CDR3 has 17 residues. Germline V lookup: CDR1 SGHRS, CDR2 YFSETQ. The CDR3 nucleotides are TGCGCCAGCAGCATAACAGGGGGCCCGAAGTACACCGGGGAGCTGTTTTTT. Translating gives CASSITGGPKYTGELFF. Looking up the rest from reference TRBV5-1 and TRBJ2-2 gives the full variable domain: KAGVTQTPRYLIKTRGQQVTLSCSPISGHRSVSWYQQTPGQGLQFLFEYFSETQRNKGNFPGRFSGRQFSNSRSEMNVSTLELGDSALYLCASSITGGPKYTGELFFGEGSRLTVL.

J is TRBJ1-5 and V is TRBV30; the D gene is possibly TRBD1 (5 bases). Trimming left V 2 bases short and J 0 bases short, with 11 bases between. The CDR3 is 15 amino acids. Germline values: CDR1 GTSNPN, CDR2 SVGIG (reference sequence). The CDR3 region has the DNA TGTGCCTGGAGTTGGGGGGGGTATAGCAATCAGCCCCAGCATTTT. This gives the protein CAWSWGGYSNQPQHF.

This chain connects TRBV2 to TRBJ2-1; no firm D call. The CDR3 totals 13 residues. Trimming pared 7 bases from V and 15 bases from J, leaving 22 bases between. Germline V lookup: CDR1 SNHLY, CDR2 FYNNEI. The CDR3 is CASTNTGATAGFF. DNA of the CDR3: TGTGCCAGCACTAACACTGGAGCGACTGCCGGGTTCTTC.

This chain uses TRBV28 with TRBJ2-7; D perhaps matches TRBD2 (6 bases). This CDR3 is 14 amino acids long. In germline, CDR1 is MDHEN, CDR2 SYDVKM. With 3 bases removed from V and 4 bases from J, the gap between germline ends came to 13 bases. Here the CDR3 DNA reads TGTGCCAGCAGTTTCCTGGACTATCCTTACGAGCAGTACTTC. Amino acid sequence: CASSFLDYPYEQYF.